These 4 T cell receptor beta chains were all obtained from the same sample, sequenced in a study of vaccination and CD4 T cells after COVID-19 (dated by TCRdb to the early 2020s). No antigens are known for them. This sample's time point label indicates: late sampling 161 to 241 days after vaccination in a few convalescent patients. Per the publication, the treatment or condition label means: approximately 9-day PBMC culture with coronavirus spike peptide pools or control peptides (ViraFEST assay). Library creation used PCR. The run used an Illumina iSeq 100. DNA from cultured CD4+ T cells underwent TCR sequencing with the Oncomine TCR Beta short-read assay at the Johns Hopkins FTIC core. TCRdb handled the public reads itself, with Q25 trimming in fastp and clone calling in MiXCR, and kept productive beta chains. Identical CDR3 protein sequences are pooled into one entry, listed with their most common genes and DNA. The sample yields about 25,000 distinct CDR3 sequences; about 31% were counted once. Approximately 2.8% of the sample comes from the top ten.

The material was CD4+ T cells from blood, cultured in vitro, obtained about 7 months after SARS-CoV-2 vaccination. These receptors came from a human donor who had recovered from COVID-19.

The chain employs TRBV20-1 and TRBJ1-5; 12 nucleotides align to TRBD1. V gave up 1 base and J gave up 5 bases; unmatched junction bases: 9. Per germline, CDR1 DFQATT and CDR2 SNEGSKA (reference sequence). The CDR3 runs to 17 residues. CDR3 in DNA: TGCAGTGCTAGAGTCACTGCGGGACAGGGGGCGGATCAGCCCCAGCATTTT. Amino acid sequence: CSARVTAGQGADQPQHF.

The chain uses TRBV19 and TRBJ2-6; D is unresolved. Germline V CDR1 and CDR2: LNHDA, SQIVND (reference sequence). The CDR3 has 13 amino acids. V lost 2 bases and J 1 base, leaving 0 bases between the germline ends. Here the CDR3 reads CASSISGANVLTF. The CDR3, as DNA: TGTGCCAGTAGTATATCTGGGGCCAACGTCCTGACTTTC.

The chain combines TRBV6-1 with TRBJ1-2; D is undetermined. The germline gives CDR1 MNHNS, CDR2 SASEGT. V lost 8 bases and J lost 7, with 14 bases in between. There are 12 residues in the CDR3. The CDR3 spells CASSAGPFGYTF. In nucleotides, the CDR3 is TGTGCCAGCTCCGCGGGCCCCTTTGGCTACACCTTC.

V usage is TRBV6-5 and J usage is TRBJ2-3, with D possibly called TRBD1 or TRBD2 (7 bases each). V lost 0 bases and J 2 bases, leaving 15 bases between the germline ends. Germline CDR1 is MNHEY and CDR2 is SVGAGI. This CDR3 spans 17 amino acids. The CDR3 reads CASSYSIQGGNTDTQYF. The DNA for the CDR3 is TGTGCCAGCAGTTACTCGATCCAGGGGGGGAACACAGATACGCAGTATTTT.